This T cell receptor (beta chain) is from a study of blood T cell repertoires in COVID-19. The data were produced by immunoSEQ multiplex PCR, yet TCRdb's version contains in-frame clones alone and is incomplete. The table records some 270,000 clones, 75% to 90% of them present only once. The CDR3 contains 10 residues. The sequenced material came from PBMCs or T cells enriched from blood (not recorded which). V gene TRBV21-1 combines with J gene TRBJ2-2; TRBD2, the table's D call, lacks a check against the DNA. TRBV21-1 is a pseudogene. The receptor's source is a woman aged 30 to 39 with acute COVID-19. The CDR3 DNA reads as TGTGCCAGCAGCTCGGGGGAGCTGTTTTTT. Its protein is CASSSGELFF.